What follows are 6 T cell receptor beta chains derived from one specimen sequenced in a study of lymphopenia after photon versus proton radiotherapy. Sequenced by immunoSEQ multiplex PCR; TCRdb stores in-frame clones only, minus some. Seen here are around 160,000 clones, roughly nine tenths observed once, and the top ten hold about 4.7%. Sequenced material: peripheral blood, taken from a patient treated with photon-based radiotherapy. These TCRs come from a man in his forties or fifties with gastric cancer.

This chain links TRBV29-1 with TRBJ2-3, with 8 bases aligning to TRBD2. After removal of 8 bases from V and 4 bases from J, the junction contained 5 bases not matched to a gene. Germline loops: CDR1 SQVTM, CDR2 ANQGSEA. CDR3 length: 12 amino acids. The DNA for the CDR3 is TGCAGCACTAGCGGACGGTCAGATACGCAGTATTTT. Translation gives CSTSGRSDTQYF.

This clone was seen just once. The chain is built from TRBV7-2 and TRBJ1-5, with 9 bases that match TRBD1. The CDR3 is 16 residues long. Germline loops: CDR1 SGHTA, CDR2 FQGNSA. The ends lost 5 bases at V and 0 bases at J; junction bases unmatched: 5. This CDR3 reads CASSRQGGASNQPQHF. The CDR3, as DNA: TGTGCCAGCAGCCGACAGGGGGGGGCTAGCAATCAGCCCCAGCATTTT.

The chain's CDR3 is CASTDIRDRAHYGYTF. CDR3 coding DNA: TGTGCCAGTACCGACATCAGGGACCGGGCCCATTATGGCTACACCTTC. The J gene is TRBJ1-2, the V gene TRBV19; tentative D call: TRBD1 (5 bases). Trimming took 7 bases from V and 5 from J, leaving 23 bases between them. CDR1 and CDR2 from the germline V gene are LNHDA and SQIVND (reference sequence). The CDR3 runs to 16 residues.

J is TRBJ2-7 and V is TRBV25-1, with a weak D call TRBD2 (5 bases). V was trimmed by 5 bases and J by 1 base, leaving 15 bases between them. Per the germline V gene, CDR1 is MGHDK and CDR2 is SYGVNS. The CDR3 extends over 15 amino acids. For the CDR3, the DNA is TGTGCCAGCAGTACAACTAGTGAAGCATCCTACGAGCAGTACTTC. Protein: CASSTTSEASYEQYF.

This chain links TRBV28 with TRBJ2-7; 9 bases fit TRBD2. V was clipped by 6 bases and J by 2 bases; unmatched bases: 8. The CDR3 is 15 amino acids. CDR1 is MDHEN, CDR2 SYDVKM, per germline. The CDR3 coding sequence is TGTGCCAGCAGATCCTCGGCGGGAGGGACCTACGAGCAGTACTTC. Translation gives CASRSSAGGTYEQYF.

The chain has TRBV5-1 and TRBJ2-3; D is undetermined. This CDR3 has 13 amino acids. Trimming stripped 0 bases from V and 4 bases from J, with 6 bases between. Germline V CDR1 and CDR2: SGHRS, YFSETQ. The CDR3, as DNA: TGCGCCAGCAGCTTGGATGGTGCAGATACGCAGTATTTT. Encoded protein: CASSLDGADTQYF. Full variable domain (remainder filled in from reference TRBV5-1 and TRBJ2-3): KAGVTQTPRYLIKTRGQQVTLSCSPISGHRSVSWYQQTPGQGLQFLFEYFSETQRNKGNFPGRFSGRQFSNSRSEMNVSTLELGDSALYLCASSLDGADTQYFGPGTRLTVL.